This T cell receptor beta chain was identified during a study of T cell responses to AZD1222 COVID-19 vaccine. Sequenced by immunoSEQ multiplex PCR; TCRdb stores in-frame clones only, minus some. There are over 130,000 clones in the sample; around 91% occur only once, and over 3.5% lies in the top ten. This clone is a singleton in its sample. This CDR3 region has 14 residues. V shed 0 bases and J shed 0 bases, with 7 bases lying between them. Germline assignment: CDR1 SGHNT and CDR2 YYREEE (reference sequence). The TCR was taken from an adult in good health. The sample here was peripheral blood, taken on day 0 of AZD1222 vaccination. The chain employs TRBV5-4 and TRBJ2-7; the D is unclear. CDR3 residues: CASSLGGFSYEQYF. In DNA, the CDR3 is TGTGCCAGCAGCTTGGGGGGTTTCTCCTACGAGCAGTACTTC. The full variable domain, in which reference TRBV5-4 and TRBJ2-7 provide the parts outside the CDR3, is ETGVTQSPTHLIKTRGQQVTLRCSSQSGHNTVSWYQQALGQGPQFIFQYYREEENGRGNFPPRFSGLQFPNYSSELNVNALELDDSALYLCASSLGGFSYEQYFGPGTRLTVT.